The rows below give T cell receptor beta chains drawn from one sample of a study of neoadjuvant anti-PD-1 for oral cavity cancer. Sequenced by immunoSEQ multiplex PCR; TCRdb stores in-frame clones only, minus some. The top ten hold under 3% of the sample, which has about 14,000 clones, 65% to 80% seen once. Sequencing was performed on PBMCs, taken before nivolumab (anti-PD-1) treatment. The source is a person aged 35 to 85 with oral cavity squamous cell carcinoma. CDR3s include the opening cysteine and the closing phenylalanine or tryptophan. A D gene is named only where the DNA matches it firmly. Size is stated for part of the rows, as once, few or many counts, or as a class when the clone is expanded.

v_gene: TRBV6-5
j_gene: TRBJ1-4
abundance: -
d_gene: -
len: 14
CDR3nt: TGTGCCAGCAGAGCAGGAACTACTAATGAAAAACTGTTTTTT
CDR3aa: CASRAGTTNEKLFF

v_gene: TRBV30
j_gene: TRBJ1-5
abundance: once
d_gene: -
len: 14
CDR3nt: TGTGCCTGGAGTTCCTGGGGGTCTGGGCAGCCCCAGCATTTT
CDR3aa: CAWSSWGSGQPQHF

v_gene: TRBV5-6
j_gene: TRBJ1-2
abundance: once
d_gene: TRBD1
len: 14
CDR3nt: TGTGCCAGCAGCTGGGACAGGGGGTCCTATGGCTACACCTTC
CDR3aa: CASSWDRGSYGYTF

v_gene: TRBV14
j_gene: TRBJ2-3
abundance: -
d_gene: -
len: 17
CDR3nt: TGTGCCAGCAGCCAAGCCCCGGACAGCTTCAACACAGATACGCAGTATTTT
CDR3aa: CASSQAPDSFNTDTQYF

v_gene: TRBV11-2
j_gene: TRBJ2-2
abundance: -
d_gene: -
len: 13
CDR3nt: TGTGCCAGCAGCTTAGATCGGGGAGGGGAGCTGTTTTTT
CDR3aa: CASSLDRGGELFF

v_gene: TRBV4-1
j_gene: TRBJ2-3
abundance: -
d_gene: -
len: 16
CDR3nt: TGCGCCAGCAGCCAAGAAGAGCAGCGAAGCACAGATACGCAGTATTTT
CDR3aa: CASSQEEQRSTDTQYF

v_gene: TRBV14
j_gene: TRBJ2-2
abundance: -
d_gene: -
len: 18
CDR3nt: TGTGCCAGCAGCCAAGCGCCTGGGGGGACACCGAACACCGGGGAGCTGTTTTTT
CDR3aa: CASSQAPGGTPNTGELFF

v_gene: TRBV7-8
j_gene: TRBJ1-4
abundance: -
d_gene: -
len: 14
CDR3nt: TGTGCCAGCAGCTTAAGGACAAGTAATGAAAAACTGTTTTTT
CDR3aa: CASSLRTSNEKLFF

v_gene: TRBV27
j_gene: TRBJ1-1
abundance: -
d_gene: TRBD1
len: 16
CDR3nt: TGTGCCAGCAGTTTCGACAGGGGCCGGATGAACACTGAAGCTTTCTTT
CDR3aa: CASSFDRGRMNTEAFF

v_gene: TRBV27
j_gene: TRBJ2-7
abundance: -
d_gene: -
len: 14
CDR3nt: TGTGCCAGCAGTTCTCTGGCGGACTACGCGGAGCAGTACTTC
CDR3aa: CASSSLADYAEQYF

v_gene: TRBV5-6
j_gene: TRBJ2-4
abundance: few
d_gene: -
len: 16
CDR3nt: TGTGCCAGCAGCGAGGCGGGTCAATTAGCCAAAAACATTCAGTACTTC
CDR3aa: CASSEAGQLAKNIQYF

v_gene: TRBV7-6
j_gene: TRBJ1-5
abundance: -
d_gene: -
len: 14
CDR3nt: TGTGCCAGCAGCCTAACTCGAAGCAATCAGCCCCAGCATTTT
CDR3aa: CASSLTRSNQPQHF

v_gene: TRBV19
j_gene: TRBJ1-1
abundance: -
d_gene: -
len: 13
CDR3nt: TGTGCCAGTAGTCAACACCGAGAGCTAGAAGCTTTCTTT
CDR3aa: CASSQHRELEAFF

v_gene: TRBV5-1
j_gene: TRBJ2-7
abundance: -
d_gene: TRBD2
len: 15
CDR3nt: TGCGCCAGCAGCTTGCAAGGCGGGAGCTCCTACGAGCAGTACTTC
CDR3aa: CASSLQGGSSYEQYF

v_gene: TRBV27
j_gene: TRBJ1-2
abundance: few
d_gene: TRBD1
len: 14
CDR3nt: TGTGCCAGCAGACAGGACAGGCGGTCCTATGGCTACACCTTC
CDR3aa: CASRQDRRSYGYTF

v_gene: TRBV5-1
j_gene: TRBJ1-1
abundance: -
d_gene: -
len: 13
CDR3nt: TGCGCCAGCAGCTGGATTGGGGGAGCTGAAGCTTTCTTT
CDR3aa: CASSWIGGAEAFF

v_gene: TRBV27
j_gene: TRBJ2-7
abundance: once
d_gene: -
len: 15
CDR3nt: TGTGCCAGCAGTGGGCGACAAGCGTTGTACTACGAGCAGTACTTC
CDR3aa: CASSGRQALYYEQYF